The 30 T cell receptor beta chains below were found in one sample sequenced in a study of cytomegalovirus exposure and HLA in healthy donors. Clones were sequenced by immunoSEQ multiplex PCR, and TCRdb holds only the in-frame ones, with some missing. The profile shows about 140,000 clones, less than 95% of them singletons. The sequenced sample consisted of PBMCs. Receptor source: a man younger than 35 in good health and CMV-seropositive.

The CDR3 sequence: CASSLTGESTYEQYF. The CDR3, as DNA: TGTGCCAGCAGCTTGACAGGGGAATCAACCTACGAGCAGTACTTC. This rearrangement joins TRBV7-2 to TRBJ2-7; TRBD1 matches at 8 bases. Per germline, CDR1 SGHTA and CDR2 FQGNSA. The V segment lost 3 bases and the J segment 2 bases; nucleotides outside the gene matches: 6. The CDR3 is made up of 15 amino acids.

DNA for the CDR3: TGTGCCGAGGCAAGGGTCGCAGGGCCGTCCTACAATGAGCAGTTCTTC. As protein: CAEARVAGPSYNEQFF. The gene calls are TRBV28 and TRBJ2-1; D possibly corresponds to TRBD1 (5 bases). The CDR3 sequence is 16 residues long. Germline CDR1 reads MDHEN; CDR2 reads SYDVKM. Trimming stripped 11 bases from V and 1 base from J, with 21 bases between.

This rearrangement joins TRBV7-9 to TRBJ2-7; the match to TRBD2 covers 9 bases. There are 14 residues in the CDR3. From germline, CDR1 is SEHNR and CDR2 FQNEAQ (reference sequence). The V segment lost 3 bases and the J segment 3 bases; nucleotides outside the gene matches: 3. Here the CDR3 reads CASSLGGGVYEQYF. CDR3 nucleotide sequence: TGTGCCAGCAGCTTGGGCGGGGGGGTCTACGAGCAGTACTTC.

In its sample, this clone was seen once. V is TRBV6-4 and J is TRBJ2-1; TRBD2 might be the D (6 bases). The germline V and J ends were trimmed by 5 bases and 9 bases, with 17 bases remaining between them. Germline V CDR1 and CDR2: MRHNA, SNTAGT. The CDR3 is 14 residues long. CDR3: CASSITISTSEQFF. The CDR3 DNA reads TGTGCCAGCAGTATAACCATTTCGACTAGTGAGCAGTTCTTC.

The rearrangement uses TRBV18 and TRBJ2-1, with 11 bases fitting TRBD2. With V trimmed by 0 bases and J by 7 bases, 11 bases remained unmatched. The CDR3 extends over 18 amino acids. Per the germline V gene, CDR1 is KGHSH and CDR2 is LQKENI. The CDR3 loop is CASSPPGAPGLADNEQFF. In DNA, the CDR3 is TGTGCCAGCTCACCACCCGGCGCGCCGGGACTAGCGGATAATGAGCAGTTCTTC.

The rearrangement uses TRBV6-5 and TRBJ2-7; TRBD1 is a possible D gene (5 bases). The CDR3 is 15 amino acids. V was cut by 2 bases and J by 0 bases, with 11 bases left in between. CDR1 MNHEY and CDR2 SVGAGI come from the germline V gene. The CDR3 DNA reads TGTGCCAGCAGTTACGCAGGGCTAGGCTCCTACGAGCAGTACTTC. Amino acid sequence: CASSYAGLGSYEQYF.

The rearrangement joins TRBV5-4 to TRBJ2-1; 11 bases align to TRBD2. The CDR3 contains 13 residues. V shed 5 bases and J 8 bases; nucleotides not matched to a gene: 3. CDR1 SGHNT and CDR2 YYREEE come from the germline V gene (reference sequence). This chain's CDR3 is CASRLAGAYEQFF. In DNA, the CDR3 is TGTGCCAGCAGACTAGCGGGAGCCTATGAGCAGTTCTTC.

J is TRBJ2-5 and V is TRBV27; D uncertain. The germline gives CDR1 MNHEY, CDR2 SMNVEV (reference sequence). Trimming removed 3 bases at V and 4 bases at J, with 6 bases between. This CDR3 is built from 12 residues. CDR3 residues: CASSLRRETQYF. The CDR3 DNA sequence: TGTGCCAGCAGTTTGAGGCGAGAGACCCAGTACTTC.

In its sample, this clone was seen once. The V and J genes are TRBV5-6 and TRBJ1-1, with D hard to call. V was clipped by 2 bases and J by 5 bases, with 10 bases between them. Germline CDR1 is SGHDT and CDR2 is YYEEEE. There are 13 residues in the CDR3. For the CDR3, the DNA is TGTGCCAGCAGCTTTGGAGTGGAGACTGAAGCTTTCTTT. Protein product: CASSFGVETEAFF.

The rearrangement joins TRBV28 to TRBJ1-6, with 8 nucleotides matching TRBD1. Germline V CDR1 and CDR2: MDHEN, SYDVKM. The ends lost 2 bases at V and 3 bases at J; junction bases unmatched: 0. CDR3 length: 15 residues. Here the CDR3 DNA reads TGTGCCAGCAGTTTAGACAGGGGCTATAATTCACCCCTCCACTTT. Protein product: CASSLDRGYNSPLHF.

This clone is a singleton in its sample. The chain links TRBV2 to TRBJ2-7; TRBD1 aligns across 9 bases. The CDR3 contains 16 residues. V shed 0 bases, J shed 3 bases, and the junction held 6 bases outside the gene matches. CDR1 and CDR2 (germline): SNHLY, FYNNEI. The CDR3 region has the DNA TGTGCCAGCAGTGAAGCGCCGACGGGACAGGGCTACGAGCAGTACTTC. Amino acids: CASSEAPTGQGYEQYF.

The rearrangement uses TRBV18 and TRBJ2-7; 12 positions agree with TRBD2. The CDR3 runs to 16 residues. Looked up from germline, CDR1 is KGHSH and CDR2 is LQKENI. The J segment lost 5 bases and the V segment lost 3 bases, leaving 8 bases of the junction unmatched. CDR3 sequence: CASSPTLAGGFNEQYF. CDR3 nucleotide sequence: TGTGCCAGCTCACCCACACTAGCGGGAGGTTTTAACGAGCAGTACTTC.

The gene calls are TRBV6-1 and TRBJ1-1, with 8 nucleotides matching TRBD1. This CDR3 comprises 15 residues. Germline loops: CDR1 MNHNS, CDR2 SASEGT. V trimming: 6 bases; J trimming: 4 bases; junction bases outside the gene matches: 10. CDR3: CASRAPETGGTEAFF. Here the CDR3 DNA reads TGTGCCAGCAGGGCCCCCGAAACAGGGGGCACTGAAGCTTTCTTT.

V and J are TRBV2 and TRBJ2-2; D is undetermined. The CDR3 runs 11 residues. Trimming cost V 8 bases and J 4 bases, with 5 bases left between them. Germline values: CDR1 SNHLY, CDR2 FYNNEI. CDR3 nucleotide sequence: TGTGCCAGCGCTATCACCGGGGAGCTGTTTTTT. Its protein is CASAITGELFF.

V is TRBV9 and J is TRBJ1-2; no firm D call. The CDR3 is 14 residues long. CDR1 is SGDLS and CDR2 is YYNGEE in the germline V gene. Trimming left V 0 bases short and J 3 bases short, with 9 bases between. The CDR3 reads CASSVGGRDYGYTF. The CDR3 coding sequence is TGTGCCAGCAGCGTAGGAGGTCGGGACTATGGCTACACCTTC.

This rearrangement joins TRBV30 to TRBJ2-6; 7 positions match TRBD2. With V trimmed by 6 bases and J by 1 base, 6 bases remained unmatched. Per germline, CDR1 GTSNPN and CDR2 SVGIG (reference sequence). The CDR3 spans 15 residues. The chain's CDR3 is CACGGGKSGANVLTF. CDR3 in DNA: TGTGCCTGTGGGGGAGGGAAGTCTGGGGCCAACGTCCTGACTTTC. Full variable domain (rest looked up from reference TRBV30 and TRBJ2-6): SQTIHQWPATLVQPVGSPLSLECTVEGTSNPNLYWYRQAAGRGLQLLFYSVGIGQISSEVPQNLSASRPQDRQFILSSKKLLLSDSGFYLCACGGGKSGANVLTFGAGSRLTVL.

The chain has TRBV29-1 and TRBJ1-5, with D unresolved. This CDR3 has 13 amino acids. In germline, CDR1 is SQVTM, CDR2 ANQGSEA. The germline V and J ends were trimmed by 4 bases and 6 bases, with 13 bases remaining between them. CDR3 sequence: CSVAERVGQPQHF. Written as DNA, the CDR3 is TGCAGCGTTGCAGAGAGGGTAGGTCAGCCCCAGCATTTT.

The gene calls are TRBV5-4 and TRBJ2-3; D unresolved. Trimming cost V 4 bases and J 1 base, with 10 bases left between them. CDR1 and CDR2 (germline): SGHNT, YYREEE (reference sequence). The CDR3 is 14 amino acids. CDR3: CASSLELRTDTQYF. CDR3 coding DNA: TGTGCCAGCAGCCTAGAGTTACGCACAGATACGCAGTATTTT.

J is TRBJ2-1 and V is TRBV28; 10 positions match TRBD2. Germline V gives CDR1 MDHEN, CDR2 SYDVKM. The length of the CDR3 is 15 residues. V was clipped by 7 bases and J by 9 bases; unmatched bases: 12. In DNA form, the CDR3 reads TGTGCCAGCACCGGACGGCTAGCGGGAGTCAGTGAGCAGTTCTTC. It codes for CASTGRLAGVSEQFF.

The chain carries TRBV28 and TRBJ2-7, with 8 bases identical to TRBD2. The CDR3 length is 13 residues. Trimming removed 7 bases from V and 6 bases from J; junction bases left unmatched: 8. The germline V gene has CDR1 MDHEN and CDR2 SYDVKM. The CDR3 protein is CASTSGLALEQYF. CDR3 DNA sequence: TGTGCCAGCACCTCAGGACTAGCTCTCGAGCAGTACTTC. Complete variable domain (other parts from reference TRBV28 and TRBJ2-7): DVKVTQSSRYLVKRTGEKVFLECVQDMDHENMFWYRQDPGLGLRLIYFSYDVKMKEKGDIPEGYSVSREKKERFSLILESASTNQTSMYLCASTSGLALEQYFGPGTRLTVT.

CDR3 in amino acids: CASSVLAYPYEQYF. The CDR3 bases are TGTGCCAGCAGCGTACTAGCGTACCCCTACGAGCAGTACTTC. The rearrangement links TRBV9 to TRBJ2-7; D possibly corresponds to TRBD2 (6 bases). Germline V gene lookup returns CDR1 SGDLS and CDR2 YYNGEE. This CDR3 is 14 amino acids long. Deletions cut 1 base from V and 2 bases from J, with 10 bases between.

V gene TRBV18 combines with J gene TRBJ1-4, with 8 bases matching TRBD1. The CDR3 contains 14 residues. Germline trimming cut 8 bases from V and 3 bases from J; bases unmatched to any gene: 5. Germline-derived CDR1 and CDR2 are KGHSH and LQKENI. The CDR3 DNA sequence: TGTGCCAGCACTACGACAGGGGCTAATGAAAAACTGTTTTTT. Protein product: CASTTTGANEKLFF.

The chain carries TRBV10-3 and TRBJ1-1; 9 bases map to TRBD1. This CDR3 region has 16 residues. Trimming took 4 bases from V and 5 from J; bases not matched to a gene: 11. The germline V gene has CDR1 ENHRY and CDR2 SYGVKD. The CDR3 protein is CAISARRGQGGTEAFF. The CDR3 coding sequence is TGTGCCATCAGTGCTCGGCGGGGACAGGGAGGAACTGAAGCTTTCTTT.

DNA for the CDR3: TGTGCCAGCAGTTTCGACATCCTCACAGATACGCAGTATTTT. As protein: CASSFDILTDTQYF. The chain recombines TRBV27 with TRBJ2-3; D unresolved. This CDR3 region has 14 residues. The V and J ends lost 3 bases and 2 bases respectively, with 9 bases between them. The germline V gene has CDR1 MNHEY and CDR2 SMNVEV (reference sequence).

The gene calls are TRBV23-1 and TRBJ2-1; 8 bases match TRBD1. TRBV23-1 has ORF status, its function being uncertain. The CDR3 has 16 residues. V lost 7 bases and J lost 3; bases outside the gene matches: 11. CDR3 region: CASTPPDRVLYNEQFF. DNA for the CDR3: TGCGCCAGCACCCCGCCGGACAGGGTACTCTACAATGAGCAGTTCTTC.

The chain links TRBV30 to TRBJ1-4; 8 nucleotides match TRBD1. J was trimmed by 4 bases and V by 6 bases; bases with no gene match: 1. This CDR3 has 12 amino acids. The germline gives CDR1 GTSNPN, CDR2 SVGIG (reference sequence). In DNA, the CDR3 is TGTGCCTGTGACAGGGGTAATGAAAAACTGTTTTTT. Amino acid sequence: CACDRGNEKLFF. The full variable domain, in which reference TRBV30 and TRBJ1-4 provide the parts outside the CDR3, is SQTIHQWPATLVQPVGSPLSLECTVEGTSNPNLYWYRQAAGRGLQLLFYSVGIGQISSEVPQNLSASRPQDRQFILSSKKLLLSDSGFYLCACDRGNEKLFFGSGTQLSVL.

V usage is TRBV18 and J usage is TRBJ2-7; TRBD2 aligns across 11 bases. V was pared by 2 bases and J by 5 bases, with 5 bases of the junction left unmatched. CDR1 is KGHSH and CDR2 is LQKENI in the germline V gene. The CDR3 runs to 15 residues. This chain's CDR3 is CASSPDSGRGHEQYF. The CDR3 DNA reads as TGTGCCAGCTCACCAGATAGCGGGAGGGGACACGAGCAGTACTTC.

This rearrangement joins TRBV30 to TRBJ2-1, with D perhaps TRBD2 (6 bases). The germline CDR1 and CDR2 sequences are GTSNPN and SVGIG (reference sequence). The CDR3 length is 14 residues. The V end was cut by 0 bases, the J end by 4 bases, with 10 bases between. CDR3 loop: CAWSVGRGYNEQFF. The CDR3 coding sequence is TGTGCCTGGAGTGTAGGGCGGGGATACAATGAGCAGTTCTTC. Together with reference TRBV30 and TRBJ2-1, the CDR3 gives the full variable domain: SQTIHQWPATLVQPVGSPLSLECTVEGTSNPNLYWYRQAAGRGLQLLFYSVGIGQISSEVPQNLSASRPQDRQFILSSKKLLLSDSGFYLCAWSVGRGYNEQFFGPGTRLTVL.

V gene TRBV5-1 combines with J gene TRBJ2-1, with D tentatively TRBD2 (6 bases). The CDR3 length is 14 residues. V was clipped by 1 base and J by 8 bases, with 13 bases between them. Germline V gene sequence: CDR1 SGHRS, CDR2 YFSETQ. CDR3 region: CASSLTGVQDEQFF. As DNA, the CDR3 is TGCGCCAGCAGCTTGACGGGAGTTCAGGATGAGCAGTTCTTC.

This chain joins TRBV19 and TRBJ2-1; tentatively, D is TRBD2 (5 bases). CDR1 is LNHDA and CDR2 is SQIVND in the germline V gene (reference sequence). V lost 7 bases and J 7 bases, leaving 14 bases between the germline ends. The CDR3 consists of 13 residues. The CDR3: CASNRFPGNEQFF. The CDR3, as DNA: TGTGCCAGTAATCGGTTCCCGGGGAATGAGCAGTTCTTC.